This T cell receptor (beta chain) was captured by sequencing in a study of early T cells in non-severe SARS-CoV-2 infection. Study context: RNA in bulk from unsorted whole blood was sequenced, and chains were unpaired.

This clonotype was seen only a few times. The protocol attached unique molecular identifiers to individual cDNA molecules. TCRdb fed the 5' RACE reads into MiXCR, producing one record per CDR3 protein. The table records some 64,000 distinct CDR3 sequences, about 12% of them present only once. The origin of this receptor is an adult who was a healthcare worker with PCR-confirmed SARS-CoV-2 infection or an uninfected control (not recorded which). Sequenced material: whole blood.

The CDR3 loop reads CASSEAPGILQPQHF. The CDR3 DNA sequence: TGTGCCAGCAGTGAAGCGCCAGGGATTCTGCAGCCCCAGCATTTT. The chain links TRBV6-1 to TRBJ1-5; weak D call: TRBD1 (5 bases). Deletions cut 0 bases from V and 7 bases from J, with 13 bases between. This CDR3 is built from 15 residues. Germline V lookup: CDR1 MNHNS, CDR2 SASEGT.